These T cell receptor beta chains were read from a single sample in a study of blood T cell repertoires in COVID-19. Produced via immunoSEQ multiplex PCR; TCRdb's table is partial and in-frame only. The sample yields hundreds of thousands of clones, approximately 80% seen once. Sample: peripheral blood. All receptors come from a middle-aged woman with active or convalescent COVID-19. CDR3s include the opening cysteine and the closing phenylalanine or tryptophan.

cdr3_aa j_call v_call
CASSDDTNTGELFF TRBJ2-2 TRBV6-4
CSVVTTGRVGAFF TRBJ1-1 TRBV29-1
CASSLDFRGQGRGDTQYF TRBJ2-3 TRBV13
CASSLVRGGNTGELFF TRBJ2-2 TRBV5-1
CASSAGTGRLFDGYTF TRBJ1-2 TRBV6-2/TRBV6-3
CASGQGRETQYF TRBJ2-5 TRBV2
CASSLGSARETQYF TRBJ2-5 TRBV13
CASSLVSGPNTGELFF TRBJ2-2 TRBV5-1
CASSPPLRQGEAFF TRBJ1-1 TRBV18
CASSPGGGLGDNEQFF TRBJ2-1 TRBV19
CASSESPGHDSPLHF TRBJ1-6 TRBV5-4
CASTKGQGPSEPQHF TRBJ1-5 TRBV5-6
CASSSGTEYGYTF TRBJ1-2 TRBV6-5
CASSSQAETQYF TRBJ2-5 TRBV5-1
CASSHRSRGANTGELFF TRBJ2-2 TRBV3-1/TRBV3-2
CASSLQAGFTDTQYF TRBJ2-3 TRBV7-3
CASSTFYEQYF TRBJ2-7 TRBV7-9
CATEPDRGRTTEAFF TRBJ1-1 TRBV6-5
CASSFLGSLSYNSPLHF TRBJ1-6 TRBV7-2
CASSLSGGGNDNIQYF TRBJ2-4 TRBV7-3
CASSRQGEQYF TRBJ2-7 TRBV5-6
CASSESGNTEAFF TRBJ1-1 TRBV10-1
CASRGTGRRGTQYF TRBJ2-5 TRBV2
CASSLYGAPPSAFF TRBJ1-1 TRBV5-4
CASSQVAGGRNEQFF TRBJ2-1 TRBV3-1/TRBV3-2
CASSLAQAAGEQFF TRBJ2-1 TRBV7-9
CASSQAPYRGINQPQHF TRBJ1-5 TRBV4-1
CASSAGGGSNQPQHF TRBJ1-5 TRBV7-2
CASSLSSEVPYNSPLHF TRBJ1-6 TRBV28
CASGWQGRGETQYF TRBJ2-5 TRBV7-9
CASSGSGGQFF TRBJ2-1 TRBV9
CASSGTGGEKLFF TRBJ1-4 TRBV18
CASSAFSGGPTDTQYF TRBJ2-3 TRBV25-1
CASGDTANSPLHF TRBJ1-6 TRBV5-1
CASSEFSSGTEAFF TRBJ1-1 TRBV2
CASSSLTGGVGGANVLTF TRBJ2-6 TRBV5-1
CASSLSGGGSDEQFF TRBJ2-1 TRBV28
CASSLGQGDGTEAFF TRBJ1-1 TRBV5-1
CATSRERDFYGYTF TRBJ1-2 TRBV15
CASSLRVGEAFF TRBJ1-1 TRBV11-2
CAWSVTRSTDTQYF TRBJ2-3 TRBV30
CATQGSREKLFF TRBJ1-4 TRBV2
CASSFAGDTQYF TRBJ2-3 TRBV27
CASSDQGQGSSTGELFF TRBJ2-2 TRBV10-1
CASSIVTGGGQPQHF TRBJ1-5 TRBV19
CASSLGLQPQHF TRBJ1-5 TRBV7-9
CASSPGSNQPQHF TRBJ1-5 TRBV6-6
CASSLSTSGGIEQFF TRBJ2-1 TRBV28
CASSPEFTGELFF TRBJ2-2 TRBV5-1
CASSHLGREDGYTF TRBJ1-2 TRBV14